A single sample gave rise to the 10 T cell receptor beta chains below, sequenced in a study of shared clonotypes between healthy human individuals. Repertoires were generated with immunoSEQ multiplex PCR, while TCRdb's copy carries only in-frame clones and drops some. The sample lists about 1.9 million clones, 93% occurring once. The naive CD8 population came from CD45RO-negative cells selected for CCR7, without terminally differentiated effector memory CD45RA+ cells. Sequencing was carried out using naive CD8+ T cells from PBMCs. These receptors were obtained from a man aged 18 to 29 in good health. Some clones in this sample may be carry-over from other donors' samples.

Concerning this clone: The same CDR3 can be traced to other DNA sequences in this sample. The V gene is TRBV30, the J gene TRBJ2-7; either TRBD1 or TRBD2 may supply D (5 bases each). The CDR3 sequence is 12 residues long. Germline-derived CDR1 and CDR2 are GTSNPN and SVGIG (reference sequence). Trimming took off 3 bases at V and 4 bases at J, with 10 bases between the two ends. The CDR3 spells CAWRGRSYEQYF. As DNA, the CDR3 is TGTGCCTGGAGGGGACGGTCTTACGAGCAGTACTTC. Variable domain in full (rest from reference TRBV30 and TRBJ2-7): SQTIHQWPATLVQPVGSPLSLECTVEGTSNPNLYWYRQAAGRGLQLLFYSVGIGQISSEVPQNLSASRPQDRQFILSSKKLLLSDSGFYLCAWRGRSYEQYFGPGTRLTVT.

V and J are TRBV11-2 and TRBJ1-1; weak D call: TRBD1 (5 bases). From germline, CDR1 is SGHAT and CDR2 FQNNGV. The V and J ends lost 4 bases and 7 bases respectively, with 19 bases between them. The CDR3 covers 15 residues. In nucleotides, the CDR3 is TGTGCCAGCAGCTCTCGATTGGAAGGGGCGGGTGAAGCTTTCTTT. Translation: CASSSRLEGAGEAFF.

V is TRBV7-9 and J is TRBJ2-7; no clear D. Trimming took off 5 bases at V and 5 bases at J, with 13 bases between the two ends. The CDR3 is 13 residues long. Germline CDR1 and CDR2: SEHNR and FQNEAQ (reference sequence). The CDR3 sequence: CASSHQTTHEQYF. The CDR3 DNA sequence: TGTGCCAGCAGCCATCAGACAACCCACGAGCAGTACTTC.

This rearrangement joins TRBV19 to TRBJ1-5; no clear D. Germline CDR1 is LNHDA and CDR2 is SQIVND (reference sequence). The CDR3 consists of 14 residues. V was cut by 3 bases and J by 6 bases, with 12 bases left in between. CDR3 region: CASSMYTPLQPQHF. Here the CDR3 DNA reads TGTGCCAGTAGTATGTACACCCCGCTTCAGCCCCAGCATTTT.

This rearrangement joins TRBV11-2 to TRBJ2-3, with 7 positions matching TRBD1. The CDR3 is 15 residues long. With V trimmed by 5 bases and J by 4 bases, 9 bases remained unmatched. The V gene's germline CDR1 is SGHAT and CDR2 FQNNGV. CDR3 protein: CASSDRDSTADTQYF. The CDR3 DNA is TGTGCCAGCAGCGACCGGGACAGTACCGCAGATACGCAGTATTTT.

The chain couples TRBV10-2 to TRBJ2-1; D perhaps matches TRBD2 (7 bases). The germline V and J ends were trimmed by 8 bases and 2 bases, with 16 bases remaining between them. Looked up from germline, CDR1 is WSHSY and CDR2 is SAAADI. The CDR3 consists of 15 residues. Written as DNA, the CDR3 is TGCGCCAGCCGGGCGGGGGCATACACCTACAATGAGCAGTTCTTC. Protein sequence: CASRAGAYTYNEQFF.

This clone was seen more than once but under ten times. The same CDR3 arises from other DNA sequences in this sample as well. The chain is built from TRBV27 and TRBJ1-5; unclear D gene. V lost 3 bases and J 3 bases, leaving 6 bases between the germline ends. The length of the CDR3 is 13 residues. CDR1 and CDR2 from the germline V gene are MNHEY and SMNVEV (reference sequence). The CDR3 region is CASSFGINQPQHF. The CDR3, as DNA: TGTGCCAGCAGTTTCGGTATCAATCAGCCCCAGCATTTT.

V and J are TRBV25-1 and TRBJ2-7; 11 bases are shared with TRBD2. This CDR3 contains 15 residues. V lost 6 bases to trimming and J lost 3 bases; unmatched junction nucleotides: 7. Per germline, CDR1 MGHDK and CDR2 SYGVNS. CDR3 region: CASSDILAGGYEQYF. The CDR3 DNA reads TGTGCCAGCAGCGACATTCTAGCGGGAGGCTACGAGCAGTACTTC.

The CDR3 DNA reads as TGTGCCAGCAGCTTTGCCCAGGGGGTCATCCACGAGCAGTACTTC. It codes for CASSFAQGVIHEQYF. The chain has TRBV7-2 and TRBJ2-7; 7 bases fit TRBD1. V shed 3 bases, J shed 5 bases, and the junction held 10 bases outside the gene matches. The CDR3 loop spans 15 amino acids. Germline values: CDR1 SGHTA, CDR2 FQGNSA.

The chain joins TRBV27 to TRBJ1-2, with a weak D call TRBD1 (5 bases). This CDR3 spans 14 amino acids. Germline V gene sequence: CDR1 MNHEY, CDR2 SMNVEV (reference sequence). V lost 4 bases, J lost 2 bases, and 11 bases lay in between. This CDR3 is CASSSSDSNYGYTF. For the CDR3, the DNA is TGTGCCAGCAGTTCATCAGACAGCAACTATGGCTACACCTTC.